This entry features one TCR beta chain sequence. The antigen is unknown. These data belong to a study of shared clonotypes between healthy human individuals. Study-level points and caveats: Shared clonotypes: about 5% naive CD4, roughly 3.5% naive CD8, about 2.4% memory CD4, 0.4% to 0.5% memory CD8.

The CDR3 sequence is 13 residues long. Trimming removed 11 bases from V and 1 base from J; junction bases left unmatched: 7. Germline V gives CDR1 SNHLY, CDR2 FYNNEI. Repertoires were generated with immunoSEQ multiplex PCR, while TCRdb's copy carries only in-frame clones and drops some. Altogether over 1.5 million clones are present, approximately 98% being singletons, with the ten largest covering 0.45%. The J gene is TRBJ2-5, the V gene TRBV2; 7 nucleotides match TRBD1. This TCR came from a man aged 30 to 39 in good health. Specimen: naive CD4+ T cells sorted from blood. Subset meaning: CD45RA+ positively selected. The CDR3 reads CAVPTGTQETQYF. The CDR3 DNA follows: TGTGCCGTCCCGACAGGGACCCAAGAGACCCAGTACTTC.